This record looks at one TCR beta chain sequence and its context. Per the study methods: How many nucleated cells were present was estimated from reference gene primer amplification. Clones were sequenced by immunoSEQ multiplex PCR, and TCRdb holds only the in-frame ones, with some missing. The V and J calls and clone size are taken from that table; D and trimming were inferred from the DNA. The sample has just over 150,000 clones, about 90% seen once. Germline lookup yields CDR1 MDHEN and CDR2 SYDVKM. The length of the CDR3 is 15 residues. Losses at the gene ends were 6 bases for V and 2 bases for J; bases not matched to a gene: 7. This record belongs to a study of blood T cell repertoires in COVID-19. Across the study: Acute and convalescent COVID-19 specimens originated in the United States, Italy and Spain. Nucleic acid was either cDNA or gDNA, and it came from T cells, B-cell-depleted T cells, or PBMCs.

The chain recombines TRBV28 with TRBJ1-1, with 9 bases identical to TRBD1. Sequenced material: peripheral blood. The sequence derives from a man in his thirties or forties with COVID-19, enrolled during active disease. CDR3 nucleotide sequence: TGTGCCAGCAGCCCTACAGGGGGCAAAAACACTGAAGCTTTCTTT. As protein: CASSPTGGKNTEAFF.